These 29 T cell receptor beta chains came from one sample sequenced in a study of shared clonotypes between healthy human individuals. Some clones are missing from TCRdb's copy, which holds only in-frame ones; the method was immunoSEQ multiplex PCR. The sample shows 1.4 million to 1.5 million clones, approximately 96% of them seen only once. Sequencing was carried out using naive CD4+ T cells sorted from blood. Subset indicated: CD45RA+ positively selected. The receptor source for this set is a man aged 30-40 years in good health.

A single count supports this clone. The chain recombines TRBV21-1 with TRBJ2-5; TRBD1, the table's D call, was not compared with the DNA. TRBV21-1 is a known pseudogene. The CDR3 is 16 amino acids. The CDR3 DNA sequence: TGTGCCAGCAGCAAGGTGGGGACAGGGGGACGGGAGACCCAGTACTTC. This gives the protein CASSKVGTGGRETQYF.

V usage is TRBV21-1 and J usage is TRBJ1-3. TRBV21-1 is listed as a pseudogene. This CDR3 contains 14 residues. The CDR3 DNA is TGTGCCAGCAGCAAGCCCGCTTTTGGAAACACCATATATTTT. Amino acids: CASSKPAFGNTIYF.

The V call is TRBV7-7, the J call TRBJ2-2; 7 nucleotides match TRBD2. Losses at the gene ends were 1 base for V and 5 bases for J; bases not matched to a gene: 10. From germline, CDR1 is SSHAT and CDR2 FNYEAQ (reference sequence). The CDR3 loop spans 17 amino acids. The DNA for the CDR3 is TGTGCCAGCAGCTTAGAATTGGGCGGGAGAGAGACCGGGGAGCTGTTTTTT. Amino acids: CASSLELGGRETGELFF.

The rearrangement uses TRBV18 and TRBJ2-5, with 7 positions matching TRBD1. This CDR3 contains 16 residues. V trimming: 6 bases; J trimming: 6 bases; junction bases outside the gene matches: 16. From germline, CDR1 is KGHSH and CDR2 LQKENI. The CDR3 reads CASSLPRGPGLQTQYF. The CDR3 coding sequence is TGTGCCAGCTCTCTACCAAGGGGGCCTGGATTACAGACCCAGTACTTC.

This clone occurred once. The CDR3 sequence: CASSYSTGGSETQYF. CDR3 bases: TGTGCCAGCAGTTACAGCACCGGGGGATCCGAGACCCAGTACTTC. The V call is TRBV6-5, the J call TRBJ2-5; the D gene is possibly TRBD2 (6 bases). CDR1 and CDR2 from the germline V gene are MNHEY and SVGAGI. The V end lost 2 bases, the J end lost 5 bases, and 15 bases lay between the germline ends. CDR3 size: 15 residues.

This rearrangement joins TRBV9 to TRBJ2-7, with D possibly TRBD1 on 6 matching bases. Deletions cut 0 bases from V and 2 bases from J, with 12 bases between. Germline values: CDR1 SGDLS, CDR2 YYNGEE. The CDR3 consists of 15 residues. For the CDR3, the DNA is TGTGCCAGCAGCGTAGGAGGACAGATTGCCTACGAGCAGTACTTC. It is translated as CASSVGGQIAYEQYF. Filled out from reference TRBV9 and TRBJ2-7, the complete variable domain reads DSGVTQTPKHLITATGQRVTLRCSPRSGDLSVYWYQQSLDQGLQFLIQYYNGEERAKGNILERFSAQQFPDLHSELNLSSLELGDSALYFCASSVGGQIAYEQYFGPGTRLTVT.

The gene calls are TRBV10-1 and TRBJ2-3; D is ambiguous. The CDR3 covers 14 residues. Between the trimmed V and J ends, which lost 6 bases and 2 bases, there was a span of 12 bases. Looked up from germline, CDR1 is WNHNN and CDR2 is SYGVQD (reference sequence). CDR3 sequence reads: CASRFVPDTDTQYF. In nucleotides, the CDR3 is TGCGCCAGCAGATTTGTCCCCGACACAGATACGCAGTATTTT.

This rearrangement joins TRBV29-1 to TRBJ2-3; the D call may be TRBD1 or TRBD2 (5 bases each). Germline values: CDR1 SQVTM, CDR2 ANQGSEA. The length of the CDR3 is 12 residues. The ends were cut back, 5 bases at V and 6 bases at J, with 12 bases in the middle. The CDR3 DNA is TGCAGCGTTTTGCTAGCAGGGGATACGCAGTATTTT. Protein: CSVLLAGDTQYF.

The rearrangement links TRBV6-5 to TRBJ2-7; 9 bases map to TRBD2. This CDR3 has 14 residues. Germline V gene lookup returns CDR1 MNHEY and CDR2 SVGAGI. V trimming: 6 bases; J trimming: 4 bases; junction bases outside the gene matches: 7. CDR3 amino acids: CASRKREVQYEQYF. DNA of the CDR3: TGTGCCAGCAGAAAGCGGGAGGTGCAGTACGAGCAGTACTTC.

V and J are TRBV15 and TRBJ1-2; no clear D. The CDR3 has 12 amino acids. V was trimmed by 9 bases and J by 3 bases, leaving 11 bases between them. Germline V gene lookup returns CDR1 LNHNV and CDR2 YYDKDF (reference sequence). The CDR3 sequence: CATQGADYGYTF. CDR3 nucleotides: TGTGCCACACAAGGTGCAGACTATGGCTACACCTTC.

CDR3 loop: CASTVGSGTEAFF. The CDR3 DNA follows: TGTGCCAGCACCGTGGGCTCGGGGACTGAAGCTTTCTTT. The chain is built from TRBV6-1 and TRBJ1-1; D is undetermined. This CDR3 has 13 amino acids. V lost 7 bases and J 5 bases, leaving 14 bases between the germline ends. Germline V gene lookup returns CDR1 MNHNS and CDR2 SASEGT.

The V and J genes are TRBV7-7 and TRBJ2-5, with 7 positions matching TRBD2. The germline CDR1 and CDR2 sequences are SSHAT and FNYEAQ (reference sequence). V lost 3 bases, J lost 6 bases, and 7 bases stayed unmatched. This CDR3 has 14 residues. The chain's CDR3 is CASSLTSSLQTQYF. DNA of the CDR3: TGTGCCAGCAGCTTGACTAGCTCATTGCAGACCCAGTACTTC.

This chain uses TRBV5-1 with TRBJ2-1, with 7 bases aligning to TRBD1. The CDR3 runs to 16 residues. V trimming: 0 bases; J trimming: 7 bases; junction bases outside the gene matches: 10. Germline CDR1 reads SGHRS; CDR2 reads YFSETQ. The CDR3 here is CASSLVARGWGNEQFF. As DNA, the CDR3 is TGCGCCAGCAGCTTGGTCGCCAGGGGGTGGGGAAATGAGCAGTTCTTC.

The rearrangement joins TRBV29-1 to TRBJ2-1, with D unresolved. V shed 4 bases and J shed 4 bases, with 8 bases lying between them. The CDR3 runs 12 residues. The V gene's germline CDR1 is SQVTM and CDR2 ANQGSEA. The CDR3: CSVVQEYNEQFF. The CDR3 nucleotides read TGCAGCGTTGTTCAGGAGTACAATGAGCAGTTCTTC.

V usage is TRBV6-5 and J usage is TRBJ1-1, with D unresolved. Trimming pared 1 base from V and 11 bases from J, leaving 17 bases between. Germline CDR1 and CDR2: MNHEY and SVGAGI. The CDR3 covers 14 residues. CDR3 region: CASSYYARDNQAFF. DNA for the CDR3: TGTGCCAGCAGTTACTACGCGCGCGATAACCAGGCTTTCTTT.

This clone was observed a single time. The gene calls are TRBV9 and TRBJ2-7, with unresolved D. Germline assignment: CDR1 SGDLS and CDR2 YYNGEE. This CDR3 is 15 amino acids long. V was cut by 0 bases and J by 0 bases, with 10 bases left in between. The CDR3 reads CASSVDSQSSYEQYF. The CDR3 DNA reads TGTGCCAGCAGCGTAGACAGCCAGAGCTCCTACGAGCAGTACTTC.

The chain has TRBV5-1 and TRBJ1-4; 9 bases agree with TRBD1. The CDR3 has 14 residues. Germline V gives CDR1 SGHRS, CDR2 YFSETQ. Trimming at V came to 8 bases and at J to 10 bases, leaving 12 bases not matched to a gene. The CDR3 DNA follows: TGCGCCAGGCCCTACAGGGGGCGAGAAGGAAAACTGTTTTTT. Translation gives CARPYRGREGKLFF.

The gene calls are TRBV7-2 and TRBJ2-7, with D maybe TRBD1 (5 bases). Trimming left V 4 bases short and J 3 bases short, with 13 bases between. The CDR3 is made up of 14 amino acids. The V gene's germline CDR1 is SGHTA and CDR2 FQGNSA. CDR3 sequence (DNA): TGTGCCAGCAGCTCCTCCCCGCAGGGCTACGAGCAGTACTTC. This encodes CASSSSPQGYEQYF.

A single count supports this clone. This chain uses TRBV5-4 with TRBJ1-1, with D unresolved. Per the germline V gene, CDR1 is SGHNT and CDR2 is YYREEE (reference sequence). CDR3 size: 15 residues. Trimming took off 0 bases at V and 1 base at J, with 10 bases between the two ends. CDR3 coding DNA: TGTGCCAGCAGCTTGGCCCCAAAGGCGAACACTGAAGCTTTCTTT. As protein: CASSLAPKANTEAFF.

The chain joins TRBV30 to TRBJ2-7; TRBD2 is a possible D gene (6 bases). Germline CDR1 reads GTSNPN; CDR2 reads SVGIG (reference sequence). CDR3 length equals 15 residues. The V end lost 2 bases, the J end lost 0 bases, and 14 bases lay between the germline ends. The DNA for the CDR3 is TGTGCCTGGAGTTCCTCAGCGGGCCGCTCCTACGAGCAGTACTTC. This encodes CAWSSSAGRSYEQYF. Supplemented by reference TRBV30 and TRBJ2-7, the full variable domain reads SQTIHQWPATLVQPVGSPLSLECTVEGTSNPNLYWYRQAAGRGLQLLFYSVGIGQISSEVPQNLSASRPQDRQFILSSKKLLLSDSGFYLCAWSSSAGRSYEQYFGPGTRLTVT.

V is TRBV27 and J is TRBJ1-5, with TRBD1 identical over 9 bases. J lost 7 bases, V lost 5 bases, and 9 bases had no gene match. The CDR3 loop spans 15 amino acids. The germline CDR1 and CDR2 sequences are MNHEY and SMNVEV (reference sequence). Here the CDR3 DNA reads TGTGCCAGCAGTGTCTACAGGGGGCCCGGCCAGCCCCAGCATTTT. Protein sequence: CASSVYRGPGQPQHF.

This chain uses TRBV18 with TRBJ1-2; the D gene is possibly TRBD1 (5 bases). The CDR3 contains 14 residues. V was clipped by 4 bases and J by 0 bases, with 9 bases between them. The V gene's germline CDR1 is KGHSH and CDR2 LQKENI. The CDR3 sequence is CASSLTEPNYGYTF. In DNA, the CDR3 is TGTGCCAGCTCACTGACAGAACCTAACTATGGCTACACCTTC.

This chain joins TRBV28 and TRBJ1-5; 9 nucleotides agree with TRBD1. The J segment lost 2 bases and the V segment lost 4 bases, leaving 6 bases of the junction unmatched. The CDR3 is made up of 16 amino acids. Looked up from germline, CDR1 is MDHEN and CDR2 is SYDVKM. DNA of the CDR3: TGTGCCAGCAGTTCGCACACAGGGGGCGGCAATCAGCCCCAGCATTTT. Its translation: CASSSHTGGGNQPQHF.

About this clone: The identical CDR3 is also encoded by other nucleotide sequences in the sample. The CDR3 loop is CASSLVVNTEAFF. The CDR3 DNA reads as TGTGCCAGCAGCTTAGTAGTGAACACTGAAGCTTTCTTT. The chain employs TRBV11-2 and TRBJ1-1; D unclear. CDR3 length equals 13 residues. The germline V and J ends were trimmed by 1 base and 0 bases, with 3 bases remaining between them. Germline values: CDR1 SGHAT, CDR2 FQNNGV.

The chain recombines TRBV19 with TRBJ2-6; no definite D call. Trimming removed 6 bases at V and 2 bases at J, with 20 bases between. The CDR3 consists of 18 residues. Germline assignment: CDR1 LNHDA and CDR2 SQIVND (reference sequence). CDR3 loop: CASSKYFGVTTGANVLTF. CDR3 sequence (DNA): TGTGCCAGTAGCAAATATTTCGGAGTGACGACTGGGGCCAACGTCCTGACTTTC. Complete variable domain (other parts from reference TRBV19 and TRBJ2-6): DGGITQSPKYLFRKEGQNVTLSCEQNLNHDAMYWYRQDPGQGLRLIYYSQIVNDFQKGDIAEGYSVSREKKESFPLTVTSAQKNPTAFYLCASSKYFGVTTGANVLTFGAGSRLTVL.

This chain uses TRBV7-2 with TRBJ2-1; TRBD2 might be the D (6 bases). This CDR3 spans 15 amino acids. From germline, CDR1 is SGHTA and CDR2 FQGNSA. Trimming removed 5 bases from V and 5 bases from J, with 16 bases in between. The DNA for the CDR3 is TGTGCCAGCAGCCCCGAGGCGGGACGGCACAATGAGCAGTTCTTC. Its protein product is CASSPEAGRHNEQFF.

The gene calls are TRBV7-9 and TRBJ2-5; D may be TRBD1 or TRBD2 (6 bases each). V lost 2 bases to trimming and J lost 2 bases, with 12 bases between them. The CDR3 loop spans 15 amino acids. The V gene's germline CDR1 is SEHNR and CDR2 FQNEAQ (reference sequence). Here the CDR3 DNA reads TGTGCCAGCAGCTTACTACAGGGAGGTCAAGAGACCCAGTACTTC. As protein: CASSLLQGGQETQYF.

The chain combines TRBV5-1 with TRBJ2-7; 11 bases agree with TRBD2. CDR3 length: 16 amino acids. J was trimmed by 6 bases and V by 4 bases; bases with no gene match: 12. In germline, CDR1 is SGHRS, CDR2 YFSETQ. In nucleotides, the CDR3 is TGCGCCAGCAGCCCTGGCGGGACTAGCGGTATACGCGAGCAGTACTTC. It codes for CASSPGGTSGIREQYF.

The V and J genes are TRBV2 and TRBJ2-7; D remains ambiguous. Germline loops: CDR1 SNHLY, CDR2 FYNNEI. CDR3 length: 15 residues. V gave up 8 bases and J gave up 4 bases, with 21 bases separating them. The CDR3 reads CASSQEIGSSYEQYF. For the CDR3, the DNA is TGTGCCAGCTCGCAGGAAATCGGGTCCTCTTACGAGCAGTACTTC. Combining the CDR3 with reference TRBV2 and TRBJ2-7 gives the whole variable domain EPEVTQTPSHQVTQMGQEVILRCVPISNHLYFYWYRQILGQKVEFLVSFYNNEISEKSEIFDDQFSVERPDGSNFTLKIRSTKLEDSAMYFCASSQEIGSSYEQYFGPGTRLTVT.